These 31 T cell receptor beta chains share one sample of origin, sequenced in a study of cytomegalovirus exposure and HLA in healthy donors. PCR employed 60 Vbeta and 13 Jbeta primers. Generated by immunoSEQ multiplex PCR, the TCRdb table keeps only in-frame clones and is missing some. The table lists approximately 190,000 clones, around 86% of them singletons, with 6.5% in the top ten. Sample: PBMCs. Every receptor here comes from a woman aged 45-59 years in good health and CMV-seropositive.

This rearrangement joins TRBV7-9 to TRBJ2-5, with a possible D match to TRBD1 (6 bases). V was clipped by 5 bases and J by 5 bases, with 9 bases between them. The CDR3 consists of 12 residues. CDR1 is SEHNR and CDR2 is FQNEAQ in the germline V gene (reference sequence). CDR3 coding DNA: TGTGCCAGCAGCAACCAGGGGGAGACCCAGTACTTC. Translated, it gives CASSNQGETQYF.

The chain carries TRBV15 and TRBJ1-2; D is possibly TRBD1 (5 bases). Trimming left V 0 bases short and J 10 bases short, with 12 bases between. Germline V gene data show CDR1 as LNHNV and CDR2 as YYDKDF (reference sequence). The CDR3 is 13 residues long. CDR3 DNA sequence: TGTGCCACCAGCAGAGAGTCCGACAGAACCTACACCTTC. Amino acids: CATSRESDRTYTF.

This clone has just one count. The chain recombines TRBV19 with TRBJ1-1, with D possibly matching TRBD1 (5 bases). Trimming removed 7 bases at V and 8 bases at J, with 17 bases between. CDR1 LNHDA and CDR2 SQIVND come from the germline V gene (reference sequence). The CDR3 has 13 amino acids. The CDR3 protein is CASIPQGKKEAFF. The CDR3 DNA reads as TGTGCCAGTATCCCGCAGGGTAAAAAAGAAGCTTTCTTT.

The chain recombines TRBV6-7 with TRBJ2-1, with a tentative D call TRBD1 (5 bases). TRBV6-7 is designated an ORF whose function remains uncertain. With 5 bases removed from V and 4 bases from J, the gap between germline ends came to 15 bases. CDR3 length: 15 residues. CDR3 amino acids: CASSPKGPRYNEQFF. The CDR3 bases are TGTGCCAGCAGTCCCAAGGGGCCCCGTTACAATGAGCAGTTCTTC.

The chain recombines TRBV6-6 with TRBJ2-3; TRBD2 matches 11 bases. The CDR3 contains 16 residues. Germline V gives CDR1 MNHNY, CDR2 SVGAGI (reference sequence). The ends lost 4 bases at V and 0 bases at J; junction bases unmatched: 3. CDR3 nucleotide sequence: TGTGCCAGCAGTTTCGGGACTAGCGGAAGCACAGATACGCAGTATTTT. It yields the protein CASSFGTSGSTDTQYF.

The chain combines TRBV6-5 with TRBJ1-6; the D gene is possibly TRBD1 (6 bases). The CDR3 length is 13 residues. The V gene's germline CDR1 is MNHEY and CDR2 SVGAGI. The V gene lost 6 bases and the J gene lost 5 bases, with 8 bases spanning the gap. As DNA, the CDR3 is TGTGCCAGCAGGGACAGCCATAATTCACCCCTCCACTTT. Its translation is CASRDSHNSPLHF.

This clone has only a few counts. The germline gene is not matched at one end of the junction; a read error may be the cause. The CDR3 sequence is CASSHVLRDRSDF. As DNA, the CDR3 is TGTGCCAGCAGCCACGTCCTCCGGGACAGGTCGGACTTC. The V call is TRBV11-2, the J call TRBJ2-7; 8 bases map to TRBD1. The germline V gene encodes CDR1 SGHAT and CDR2 FQNNGV. This CDR3 contains 13 residues.

For the CDR3, the DNA is TGTGCCAGCAGCTTAGTCGGGGGGACGAACACCGGGGAGCTGTTTTTT. This codes for CASSLVGGTNTGELFF. This chain uses TRBV7-9 with TRBJ2-2; 7 bases match TRBD2. Trimming cost V 1 base and J 0 bases; bases outside gene matches: 2. The CDR3 loop spans 16 amino acids. Germline CDR1 is SEHNR and CDR2 is FQNEAQ (reference sequence).

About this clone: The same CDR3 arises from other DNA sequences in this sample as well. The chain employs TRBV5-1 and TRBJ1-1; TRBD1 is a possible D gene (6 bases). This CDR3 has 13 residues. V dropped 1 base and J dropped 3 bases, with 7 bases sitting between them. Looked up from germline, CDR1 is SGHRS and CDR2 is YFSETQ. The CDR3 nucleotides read TGCGCCAGCAGCTTGTCAGGGGACACTGAAGCTTTCTTT. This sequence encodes CASSLSGDTEAFF.

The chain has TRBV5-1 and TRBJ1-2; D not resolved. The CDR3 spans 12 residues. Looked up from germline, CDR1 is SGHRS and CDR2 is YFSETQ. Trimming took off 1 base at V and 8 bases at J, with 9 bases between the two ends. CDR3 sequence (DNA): TGCGCCAGCAGCTTGTCTGATCAGGGCTACACCTTC. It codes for CASSLSDQGYTF.

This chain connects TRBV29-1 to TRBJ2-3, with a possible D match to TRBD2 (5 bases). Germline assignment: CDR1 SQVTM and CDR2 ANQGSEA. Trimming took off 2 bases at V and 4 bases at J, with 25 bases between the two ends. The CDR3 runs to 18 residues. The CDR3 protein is CSVESRAGLVKDPDTQYF. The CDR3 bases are TGCAGCGTTGAATCGAGGGCCGGGCTAGTAAAGGATCCAGATACGCAGTATTTT.

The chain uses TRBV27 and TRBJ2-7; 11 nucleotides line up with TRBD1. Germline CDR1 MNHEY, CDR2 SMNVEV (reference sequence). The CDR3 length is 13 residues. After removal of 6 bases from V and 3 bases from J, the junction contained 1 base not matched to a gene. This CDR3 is CASRGQGVYEQYF. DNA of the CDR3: TGTGCCAGCAGGGGACAGGGGGTCTACGAGCAGTACTTC.

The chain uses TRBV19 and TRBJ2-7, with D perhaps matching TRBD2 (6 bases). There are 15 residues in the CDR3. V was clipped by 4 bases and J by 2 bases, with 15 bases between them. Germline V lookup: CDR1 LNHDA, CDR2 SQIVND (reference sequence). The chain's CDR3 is CASSTRTAGTYEQYF. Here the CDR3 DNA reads TGTGCCAGTAGTACCCGGACTGCGGGGACCTACGAGCAGTACTTC.

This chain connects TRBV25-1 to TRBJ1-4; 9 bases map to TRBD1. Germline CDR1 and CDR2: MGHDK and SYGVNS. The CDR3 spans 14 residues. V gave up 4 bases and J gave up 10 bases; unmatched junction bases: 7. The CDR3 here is CASSASRTGVKLFF. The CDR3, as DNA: TGTGCCAGCAGTGCCTCCCGGACAGGGGTAAAACTGTTTTTT.

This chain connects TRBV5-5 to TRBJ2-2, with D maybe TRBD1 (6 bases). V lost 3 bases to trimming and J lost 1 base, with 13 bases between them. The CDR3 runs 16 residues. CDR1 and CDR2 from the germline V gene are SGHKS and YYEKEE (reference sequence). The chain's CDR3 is CASSSNPGQNTGELFF. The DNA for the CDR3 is TGTGCCAGCAGCTCCAACCCGGGACAGAACACCGGGGAGCTGTTTTTT.

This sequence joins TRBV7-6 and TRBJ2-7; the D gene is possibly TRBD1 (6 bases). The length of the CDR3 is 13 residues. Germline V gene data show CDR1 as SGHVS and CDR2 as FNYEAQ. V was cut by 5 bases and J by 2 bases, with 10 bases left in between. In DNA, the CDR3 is TGTGCCAGCAGCCCTCGACAGGCCTACGAGCAGTACTTC. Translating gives CASSPRQAYEQYF.

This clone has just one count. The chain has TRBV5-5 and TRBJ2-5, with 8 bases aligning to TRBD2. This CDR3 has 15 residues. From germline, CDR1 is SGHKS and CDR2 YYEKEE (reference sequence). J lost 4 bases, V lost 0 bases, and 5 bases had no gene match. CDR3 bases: TGTGCCAGCAGCTTGGGAAGCGGGAGAGTAGAGACCCAGTACTTC. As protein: CASSLGSGRVETQYF.

The CDR3, as DNA: TGTGCCAGCAGTTCAGTACGGGGGGGAGGATATGGCTACACCTTC. Translation gives CASSSVRGGGYGYTF. The chain uses TRBV28 and TRBJ1-2; the D gene is possibly TRBD1 (5 bases). Trimming stripped 4 bases from V and 5 bases from J, with 17 bases between. CDR3 length: 15 residues. In germline, CDR1 is MDHEN, CDR2 SYDVKM.

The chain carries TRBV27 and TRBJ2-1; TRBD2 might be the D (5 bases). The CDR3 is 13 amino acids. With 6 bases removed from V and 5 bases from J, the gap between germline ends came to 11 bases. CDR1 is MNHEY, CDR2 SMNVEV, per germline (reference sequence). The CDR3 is CASRGNGNNEQFF. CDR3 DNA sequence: TGTGCCAGCAGGGGGAACGGGAACAATGAGCAGTTCTTC.

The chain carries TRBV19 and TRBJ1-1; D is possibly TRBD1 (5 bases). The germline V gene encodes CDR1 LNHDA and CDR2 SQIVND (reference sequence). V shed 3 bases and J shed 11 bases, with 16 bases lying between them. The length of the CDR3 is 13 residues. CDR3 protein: CASSMEYRSKAFF. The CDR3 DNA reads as TGTGCCAGTAGTATGGAGTACAGGTCTAAGGCTTTCTTT.

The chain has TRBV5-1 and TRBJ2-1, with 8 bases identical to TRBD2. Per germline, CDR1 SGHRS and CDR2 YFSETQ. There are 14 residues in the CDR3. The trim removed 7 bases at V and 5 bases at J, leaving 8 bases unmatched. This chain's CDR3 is CASARSGDHNEQFF. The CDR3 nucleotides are TGCGCCAGCGCGCGTAGCGGGGACCACAATGAGCAGTTCTTC.

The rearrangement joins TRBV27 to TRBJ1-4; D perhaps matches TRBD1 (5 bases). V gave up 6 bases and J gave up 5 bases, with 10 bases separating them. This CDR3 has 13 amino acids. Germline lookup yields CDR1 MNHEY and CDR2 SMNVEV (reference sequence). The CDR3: CASSWRQNEKLFF. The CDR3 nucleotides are TGTGCCAGCAGCTGGAGACAGAATGAAAAACTGTTTTTT.

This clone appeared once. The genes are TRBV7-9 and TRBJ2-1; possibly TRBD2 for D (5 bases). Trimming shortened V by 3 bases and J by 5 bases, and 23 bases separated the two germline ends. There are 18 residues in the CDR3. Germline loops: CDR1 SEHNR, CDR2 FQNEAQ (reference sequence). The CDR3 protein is CASSFYFDYPTGDNEQFF. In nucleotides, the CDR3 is TGTGCCAGCAGCTTTTATTTTGACTACCCGACGGGCGACAATGAGCAGTTCTTC. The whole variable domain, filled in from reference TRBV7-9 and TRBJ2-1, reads DTGVSQNPRHKITKRGQNVTFRCDPISEHNRLYWYRQTLGQGPEFLTYFQNEAQLEKSRLLSDRFSAERPKGSFSTLEIQRTEQGDSAMYLCASSFYFDYPTGDNEQFFGPGTRLTVL.

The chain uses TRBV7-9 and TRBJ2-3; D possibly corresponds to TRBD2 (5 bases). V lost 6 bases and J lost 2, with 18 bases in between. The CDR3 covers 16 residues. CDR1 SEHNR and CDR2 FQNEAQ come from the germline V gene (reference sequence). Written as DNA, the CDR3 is TGTGCCAGCAGTCGTAGCGAGGCTTATTTCACAGATACGCAGTATTTT. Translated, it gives CASSRSEAYFTDTQYF.

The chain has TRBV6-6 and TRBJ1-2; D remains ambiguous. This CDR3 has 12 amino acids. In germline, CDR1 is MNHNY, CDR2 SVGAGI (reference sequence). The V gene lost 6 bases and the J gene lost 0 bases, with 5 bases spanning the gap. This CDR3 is CASRTTNYGYTF. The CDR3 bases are TGTGCCAGCAGAACAACTAACTATGGCTACACCTTC.

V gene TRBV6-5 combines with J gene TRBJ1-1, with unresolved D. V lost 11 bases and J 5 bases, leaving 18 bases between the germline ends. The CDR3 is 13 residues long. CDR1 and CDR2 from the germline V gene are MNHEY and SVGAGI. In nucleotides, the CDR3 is TGTGCCTGCAAAAAAACCGGCGGAACTGAAGCTTTCTTT. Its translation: CACKKTGGTEAFF.

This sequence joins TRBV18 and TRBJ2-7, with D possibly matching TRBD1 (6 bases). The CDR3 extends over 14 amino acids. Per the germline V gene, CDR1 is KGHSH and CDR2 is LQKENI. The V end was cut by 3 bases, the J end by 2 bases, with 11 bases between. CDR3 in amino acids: CASSPGDKPYEQYF. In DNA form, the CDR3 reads TGTGCCAGCTCACCGGGGGACAAGCCCTACGAGCAGTACTTC.

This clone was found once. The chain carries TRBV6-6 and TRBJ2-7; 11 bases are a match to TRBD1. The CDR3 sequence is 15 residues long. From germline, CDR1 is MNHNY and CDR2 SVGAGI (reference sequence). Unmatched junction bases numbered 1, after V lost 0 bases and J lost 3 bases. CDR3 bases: TGTGCCAGCAGTTACTCCGGGACAGGGGGCTACGAGCAGTACTTC. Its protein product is CASSYSGTGGYEQYF.

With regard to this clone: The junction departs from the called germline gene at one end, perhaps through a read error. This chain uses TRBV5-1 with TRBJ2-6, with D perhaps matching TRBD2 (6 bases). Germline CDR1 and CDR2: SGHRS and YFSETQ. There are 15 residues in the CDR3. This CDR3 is CASSLVGTGANGLTF. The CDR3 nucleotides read TGCGCCAGCAGCTTGGTAGGGACTGGGGCCAACGGCCTGACTTTC.

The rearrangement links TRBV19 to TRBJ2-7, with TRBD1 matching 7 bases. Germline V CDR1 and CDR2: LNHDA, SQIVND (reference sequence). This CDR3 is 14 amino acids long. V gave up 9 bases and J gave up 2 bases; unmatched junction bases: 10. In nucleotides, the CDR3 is TGTGCCAGCTCCTCGACAGGGTTTGCCTACGAGCAGTACTTC. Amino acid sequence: CASSSTGFAYEQYF.

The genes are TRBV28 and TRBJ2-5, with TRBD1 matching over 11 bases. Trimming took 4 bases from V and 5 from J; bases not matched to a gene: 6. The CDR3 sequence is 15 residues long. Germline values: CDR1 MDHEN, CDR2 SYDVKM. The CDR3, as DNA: TGTGCCAGCAGTTCCGGGACAGGGGGGGTGGAGACCCAGTACTTC. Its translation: CASSSGTGGVETQYF.